The clone carrying this T cell receptor (beta chain) was seen only a few times. Antigen: not known. This sample stems from a study of CD8 T cells in ankylosing spondylitis. TCRdb ran MiXCR on the 5' RACE reads and lists one entry per CDR3 protein. Among 220,000 or so distinct CDR3 sequences listed, roughly 18% were seen once. Study-wide points: Fewer than 10 highly homologous variants made up a TCR beta motif that seemed to typify ankylosing spondylitis blood.

The ends were cut back, 0 bases at V and 0 bases at J, with 10 bases in the middle. The CDR3 totals 16 residues. Germline-derived CDR1 and CDR2 are PRHDT and FYEKMQ (reference sequence). Sequenced material: blood, either unsorted or a sorted T cell fraction (not recorded which). The receptor was derived from a male donor with ankylosing spondylitis. The V gene is TRBV13, the J gene TRBJ2-3, with D possibly matching TRBD2 (6 bases). This chain's CDR3 is CASSLGRRGSTDTQYF. CDR3 DNA sequence: TGTGCCAGCAGCTTAGGGCGGAGGGGAAGCACAGATACGCAGTATTTT. The full variable domain, completed using reference TRBV13 and TRBJ2-3, is AAGVIQSPRHLIKEKRETATLKCYPIPRHDTVYWYQQGPGQDPQFLISFYEKMQSDKGSIPDRFSAQQFSDYHSELNMSSLELGDSALYFCASSLGRRGSTDTQYFGPGTRLTVL.